The present T cell receptor beta chain was sequenced within a study of cytomegalovirus exposure and HLA in healthy donors. Study as a whole: Sequencing of 150 million to 200 million T cells in an earlier analysis found some 100 million unique TCR beta sequences. Of the donors genotyped, several hundred in all, about 80% fell in the Caucasian-associated ancestry cluster. Study-level results: Later on, an analysis tied 15,000 to 20,000 TCR beta sequences to HLA alleles at 0.05 false discovery rate. Links to common viral pathogens appeared, in a later analysis, for several of the most significant clusters.

Germline values: CDR1 MNHEY, CDR2 SMNVEV (reference sequence). The ends lost 6 bases at V and 7 bases at J; junction bases unmatched: 7. The CDR3 is 13 amino acids. PCR amplification relied on 60 Vbeta primers (plus 13 Jbeta primers). Profiled with immunoSEQ multiplex PCR; TCRdb holds only in-frame clones, not every one. The top ten hold about 4.5% of the sample, which has roughly 160,000 clones, about four fifths seen once. A remark on this clone: The antigen is not known.

The gene calls are TRBV27 and TRBJ2-7; 9 nucleotides agree with TRBD1. Sequencing was carried out using PBMCs. This TCR was recovered from a man between 25 and 39 years old in good health and CMV-seronegative. CDR3 in DNA: TGTGCCAGCAGACAACAGGGGGCGAATGAGCAGTACTTC. Its protein product is CASRQQGANEQYF.